This T cell receptor (beta chain) was found in a study of T cells in Graves' hyperthyroidism and ophthalmopathy. Study-wide results and caveats: By a 13 V-J model, ophthalmopathy was set apart from stable hyperthyroidism.

Deletions cut 3 bases from V and 2 bases from J, with 12 bases between. Per the germline V gene, CDR1 is SQVTM and CDR2 is ANQGSEA. This CDR3 has 14 residues. The diagnostic basis comprised clinical symptoms, serum thyroxine and TRAb, thyroid ultrasound and orbital computed tomography. Authors of the study amplified TCR beta CDR3 regions from RNA transcripts. RT-PCR in the first round (using the HTBI primer set) targeted the TCR CDR3. TCRdb used MiXCR to reprocess the multiplex PCR reads, holding one entry per CDR3 protein. The repertoire includes a few hundred thousand distinct CDR3 sequences, roughly 13% of them detected once, and around 5.4% sits in the top ten. In its sample, this clonotype was seen many times. Its antigen remains unidentified.

The TCR comes from a woman in her twenties or thirties with Graves' hyperthyroidism that later progressed to Graves' ophthalmopathy. The sequenced sample was blood. The V call is TRBV29-1, the J call TRBJ2-3; weak D call: TRBD2 (6 bases). CDR3 sequence (DNA): TGCAGCGTTGATGGGACTGAAAACACAGATACGCAGTATTTT. Amino acids: CSVDGTENTDTQYF.